The following is a T cell receptor (beta chain) sequence with its context. Data came from immunoSEQ multiplex PCR; TCRdb stores just in-frame clones and leaves some out. The sample gives 200,000 to 300,000 clones, around 90% of which show up once; over 3.5% is in the top ten. Germline V gene sequence: CDR1 SGHVS, CDR2 FQNEAQ. The CDR3 totals 17 residues. The trim removed 4 bases at V and 0 bases at J, leaving 8 bases unmatched. This specimen comes from a study of blood T cell repertoires in COVID-19. This receptor was obtained from a woman in her thirties or forties with acute or convalescent COVID-19. This sequence joins TRBV7-8 and TRBJ1-4; 7 nucleotides line up with TRBD1. The sequenced material came from peripheral blood. The CDR3 reads CASSSPGRGPTNEKLFF. In DNA form, the CDR3 reads TGTGCCAGCAGCTCCCCCGGGAGGGGGCCAACTAATGAAAAACTGTTTTTT.